This TCR beta chain derives from a study of cytomegalovirus exposure and HLA in healthy donors. Study-level points and caveats: Later analysis identified a missense DCLRE1C variant that was linked to TCR beta V- and J-gene trimming.

V lost 6 bases and J lost 1; bases outside the gene matches: 5. The CDR3 runs 13 residues. Germline loops: CDR1 SQVTM, CDR2 ANQGSEA. In the PCR, 60 Vbeta and 13 Jbeta primers were used. Here immunoSEQ multiplex PCR was the method, and the copy in TCRdb shows in-frame clones only, minus some. The repertoire holds 50,000 or so clones, with roughly 71% as singletons. Of note for this clone: The antigen remains undetermined.

The source is a man in his forties or fifties in good health and CMV-seropositive. The material sequenced was PBMCs. The chain carries TRBV29-1 and TRBJ1-1; 7 bases fit TRBD1. The CDR3 sequence: CSVVRDRNTEAFF. The CDR3 DNA reads TGCAGCGTCGTCCGGGACAGGAACACTGAAGCTTTCTTT.